The entry below gives a single TCR beta chain sequence along with its context. The antigen is not known. The read is 3 residues too short to cover the CDR3 end, so that end is filled in from the germline J gene. The CDR3 is 15 residues long. Losses at the gene ends were 7 bases for V and 5 bases for J; bases not matched to a gene: 5. CDR1 is LNHDA and CDR2 is SQIVND in the germline V gene (reference sequence). This sample was included in a study of T cells in women clearing cervical HPV infection. Turning to the study itself: With HLA typing for only a few women, HLA confounding remains possible. Study results and caveats: Cases carried less TRBV6-7 than controls: approximately 0.1% versus 0.16%.

The assay was immunoSEQ multiplex PCR, and TCRdb's table has in-frame clones only and misses some. The specimen's table records fewer than 40,000 clones. The chain recombines TRBV19 with TRBJ2-2, with 12 bases that match TRBD2. The sequencing sample was made of blood buffy coat. The receptor's source is a woman aged 18-70 years with a cervical HPV16 infection that either progressed to CIN3+ or cleared (not recorded which). CDR3 DNA, as far as it was read: TGTGCCAGTACAACCGGGACTAGCGGGACCGGGGAG. This codes for CASTTGTSGTGE. The CDR3 in its entirety is CASTTGTSGTGELFF.